One sample yielded the 3 T cell receptor beta chains listed below, sequenced in a study of shared clonotypes between healthy human individuals. The assay was immunoSEQ multiplex PCR, and TCRdb's table has in-frame clones only and misses some. The profile covers about 480,000 clones, with about four fifths appearing a single time and 10% to 15% taken by the ten largest. Sample: PBMCs. The receptors originated from a woman aged 40-49 years in good health. Some clones in this sample may be carry-over from other donors' samples.

Turning to this clone: Other DNA sequences in this sample translate to the same CDR3. The chain has TRBV18 and TRBJ2-7, with 7 nucleotides matching TRBD2. There are 14 residues in the CDR3. The V gene end was trimmed by 0 bases and the J gene end by 4 bases; junction bases not matched to a gene: 3. Per the germline V gene, CDR1 is KGHSH and CDR2 is LQKENI. The CDR3 DNA sequence: TGTGCCAGCTCACCACCGAGCGGGGCTTACGAGCAGTACTTC. This codes for CASSPPSGAYEQYF.

DNA of the CDR3: TGTGCCAGCAGCTTAGGGACTAGCGGTTACTACGAGCAGTACTTC. Translation: CASSLGTSGYYEQYF. This chain connects TRBV11-2 to TRBJ2-7; 10 bases fit TRBD2. The length of the CDR3 is 15 residues. V lost 1 base to trimming and J lost 3 bases; unmatched junction nucleotides: 3. Germline loops: CDR1 SGHAT, CDR2 FQNNGV.

This sequence joins TRBV11-2 and TRBJ2-3; TRBD2 matches at 9 bases. Germline V gene data show CDR1 as SGHAT and CDR2 as FQNNGV. The CDR3 totals 14 residues. V was pared by 1 base and J by 8 bases, with 4 bases of the junction left unmatched. CDR3 nucleotides: TGTGCCAGCAGCTTAGGGGGGACTAGCAGTACGCAGTATTTT. Translation: CASSLGGTSSTQYF.